This TCR beta chain was obtained from a study of early T cells in non-severe SARS-CoV-2 infection. Background on the study: The sequenced material was bulk RNA from unsorted whole blood, and its chains were unpaired.

Separate cDNA molecules each had unique molecular identifiers attached to them. TCRdb called the 5' RACE reads again in MiXCR, with one record for every CDR3 protein. The table records 86,000 or so distinct CDR3 sequences, about an eighth of them present only once. This clonotype was seen only a few times. Its antigen is undetermined. Study-level results: VDJdb matching favored anti-spike CD8 responses, missing private and CD4 specificities.

This CDR3 region has 13 residues. Germline CDR1 is WSHSY and CDR2 is SAAADI. Trimming removed 2 bases at V and 4 bases at J, with 8 bases between. The genes are TRBV10-2 and TRBJ1-2; D not resolved. The sample consisted of whole blood. The TCR comes from an adult who was a healthcare worker with PCR-confirmed SARS-CoV-2 infection or an uninfected control (not recorded which). The CDR3 bases are TGCGCCAGCAGTGAGCCAAGTGGCTATGGCTACACCTTC. It yields the protein CASSEPSGYGYTF.